These 12 T cell receptor beta chains originate from one sample sequenced in a study of tissue T cells after allogeneic stem cell transplantation. Some clones are missing from TCRdb's copy, which holds only in-frame ones; the method was immunoSEQ multiplex PCR. Of more than 9,000 clones in the sample, 70% were seen once. The specimen comprised tissue from the right colon, sampled at autopsy. The receptor set was obtained from a woman between 18 and 55 years old with breast cancer.

This clone was found a few times. The J gene is TRBJ1-2, the V gene TRBV30; D is ambiguous. The CDR3 runs 13 residues. The germline V and J ends were trimmed by 2 bases and 8 bases, with 15 bases remaining between them. CDR1 is GTSNPN, CDR2 SVGIG, per germline (reference sequence). The CDR3 region is CAWSLLQATGYTF. The CDR3 DNA reads as TGTGCCTGGAGTTTGTTGCAGGCCACCGGCTACACCTTC.

This clone has only a few counts. The J gene is TRBJ1-2, the V gene TRBV10-3; maybe TRBD1 (5 bases). The CDR3 runs to 14 residues. Trimming left V 10 bases short and J 2 bases short, with 17 bases between. Germline V CDR1 and CDR2: ENHRY, SYGVKD. Here the CDR3 reads CATIPGTQNYGYTF. CDR3 DNA: TGTGCCACCATTCCCGGGACGCAGAACTATGGCTACACCTTC.

The J gene is TRBJ2-2, the V gene TRBV6-5; tentatively, D is TRBD2 (5 bases). Germline loops: CDR1 MNHEY, CDR2 SVGAGI. V shed 8 bases and J shed 3 bases, with 10 bases lying between them. This CDR3 is built from 13 residues. Written as DNA, the CDR3 is TGTGCCAGCCATCACGGGGACACCGGGGAGCTGTTTTTT. Its translation is CASHHGDTGELFF.

This clone is judged medium-sized. The chain links TRBV5-1 to TRBJ2-7; possibly TRBD1 for D (8 bases). The ends were cut back, 0 bases at V and 4 bases at J, with 11 bases in the middle. CDR1 and CDR2 from the germline V gene are SGHRS and YFSETQ. The CDR3 covers 14 residues. The CDR3 sequence: CASSLEQGGYEQYF. CDR3 DNA sequence: TGCGCCAGCAGCTTGGAACAGGGGGGGTACGAGCAGTACTTC.

The chain couples TRBV23-1 to TRBJ2-2, with 8 bases lining up with TRBD1. TRBV23-1 counts as an open reading frame of uncertain function. The CDR3 length is 19 residues. With V trimmed by 11 bases and J by 4 bases, 24 bases remained unmatched. The CDR3 DNA follows: TGCGCCCGCCGTCCCCCGGACAGGGACGGGTCCGGGTTCACCGGGGAGCTGTTTTTT. Its translation is CARRPPDRDGSGFTGELFF.

The J gene is TRBJ2-5, the V gene TRBV23-1, with 7 bases lining up with TRBD2. TRBV23-1 is an open reading frame, and its role is uncertain. This CDR3 spans 13 amino acids. J lost 7 bases, V lost 3 bases, and 5 bases had no gene match. The CDR3 DNA sequence: TGCGCCAGCAGTCAGCGGGGGTGCAGGACCCAGTACTTC. As protein: CASSQRGCRTQYF.

The V and J genes are TRBV5-6 and TRBJ1-2; D is possibly TRBD1 (5 bases). Between the trimmed V and J ends, which lost 0 bases and 4 bases, there was a span of 16 bases. This CDR3 comprises 16 residues. CDR1 and CDR2 from the germline V gene are SGHDT and YYEEEE. CDR3 in amino acids: CASSLDQGEIGYGYTF. CDR3 DNA: TGTGCCAGCAGCTTGGATCAGGGTGAGATAGGCTATGGCTACACCTTC.

This clone was seen more than once but under ten times. For the CDR3, the DNA is TGTGCCAGCTCACCACTAGCTATAAGCGGGGGGACGGCTTATAGCACAGATACGCAGTATTTT. Translated: CASSPLAISGGTAYSTDTQYF. The J gene is TRBJ2-3, the V gene TRBV18, with 9 bases lining up with TRBD2. CDR1 KGHSH and CDR2 LQKENI come from the germline V gene. V trimming: 1 base; J trimming: 0 bases; junction bases outside the gene matches: 17. CDR3 length: 21 amino acids. The full variable domain, rest sourced from reference TRBV18 and TRBJ2-3, is NAGVMQNPRHLVRRRGQEARLRCSPMKGHSHVYWYRQLPEEGLKFMVYLQKENIIDESGMPKERFSAEFPKEGPSILRIQQVVRGDSAAYFCASSPLAISGGTAYSTDTQYFGPGTRLTVL.

Remarks on this clone: Other DNA sequences in this sample translate to the same CDR3. This rearrangement joins TRBV2 to TRBJ1-2; 7 bases fit TRBD1. The length of the CDR3 is 12 residues. The germline gives CDR1 SNHLY, CDR2 FYNNEI. V dropped 1 base and J dropped 8; count of bases not matched to a gene: 1. CDR3 DNA: TGTGCCAGCAGTGAAGGAGGGGGCGGCTACACCTTC. Protein sequence: CASSEGGGGYTF. Filled out from reference TRBV2 and TRBJ1-2, the complete variable domain reads EPEVTQTPSHQVTQMGQEVILRCVPISNHLYFYWYRQILGQKVEFLVSFYNNEISEKSEIFDDQFSVERPDGSNFTLKIRSTKLEDSAMYFCASSEGGGGYTFGSGTRLTVV.

This rearrangement joins TRBV11-1 to TRBJ2-5; D call uncertain. V was cut by 5 bases and J by 1 base, with 11 bases left in between. The CDR3 covers 14 residues. Germline V gene lookup returns CDR1 SGHAT and CDR2 FQDESV (reference sequence). CDR3 in amino acids: CASSTPYSQETQYF. CDR3 DNA: TGTGCCAGCAGCACCCCCTATTCCCAAGAGACCCAGTACTTC.

A word on this clone: The sample has other DNA sequences that encode this CDR3 too. The gene calls are TRBV24-1 and TRBJ1-5, with 8 bases lining up with TRBD1. CDR3 length: 15 amino acids. Losses at the gene ends were 4 bases for V and 6 bases for J; bases not matched to a gene: 7. In germline, CDR1 is KGHDR, CDR2 SFDVKD. The CDR3 DNA reads as TGTGCCACCAGTGACTCCCGACAGGGGAGTCAGCCCCAGCATTTT. This encodes CATSDSRQGSQPQHF.

This chain joins TRBV24-1 and TRBJ2-2; possibly TRBD1 or TRBD2 for D (5 bases each). The CDR3 runs 14 residues. The germline CDR1 and CDR2 sequences are KGHDR and SFDVKD. Trimming stripped 7 bases from V and 1 base from J, with 9 bases between. CDR3 amino acids: CATRGRMNTGELFF. As DNA, the CDR3 is TGTGCCACCAGGGGACGGATGAACACCGGGGAGCTGTTTTTT.